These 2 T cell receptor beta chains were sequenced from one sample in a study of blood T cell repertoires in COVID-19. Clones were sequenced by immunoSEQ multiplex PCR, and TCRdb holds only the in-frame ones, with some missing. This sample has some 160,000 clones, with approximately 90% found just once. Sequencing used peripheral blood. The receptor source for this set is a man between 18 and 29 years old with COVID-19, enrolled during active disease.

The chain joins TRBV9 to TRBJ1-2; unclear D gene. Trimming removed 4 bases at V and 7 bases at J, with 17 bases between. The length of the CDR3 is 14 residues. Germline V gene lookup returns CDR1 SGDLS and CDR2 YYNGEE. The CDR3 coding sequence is TGTGCCAGCAGCCCCGCGGCCTATTATTCTGGCTACACCTTC. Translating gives CASSPAAYYSGYTF.

The CDR3 DNA reads as TGCGCCAGCACAAACACGGGGGTCTACGAGCAGTACTTC. It yields the protein CASTNTGVYEQYF. The V and J genes are TRBV23-1 and TRBJ2-7, with D possibly being TRBD2 (6 bases). TRBV23-1 is filed as an ORF, its function uncertain. The CDR3 has 13 amino acids. Trimming shortened V by 7 bases and J by 3 bases, and 13 bases separated the two germline ends.